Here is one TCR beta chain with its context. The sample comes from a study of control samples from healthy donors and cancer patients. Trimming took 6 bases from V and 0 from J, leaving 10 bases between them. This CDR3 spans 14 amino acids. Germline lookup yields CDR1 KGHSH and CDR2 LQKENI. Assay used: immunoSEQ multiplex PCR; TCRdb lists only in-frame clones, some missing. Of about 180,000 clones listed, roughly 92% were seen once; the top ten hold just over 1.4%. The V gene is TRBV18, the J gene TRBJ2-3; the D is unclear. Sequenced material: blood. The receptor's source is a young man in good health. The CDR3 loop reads CASSLGPSTDTQYF. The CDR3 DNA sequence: TGTGCCAGCTCCTTGGGCCCTAGCACAGATACGCAGTATTTT.